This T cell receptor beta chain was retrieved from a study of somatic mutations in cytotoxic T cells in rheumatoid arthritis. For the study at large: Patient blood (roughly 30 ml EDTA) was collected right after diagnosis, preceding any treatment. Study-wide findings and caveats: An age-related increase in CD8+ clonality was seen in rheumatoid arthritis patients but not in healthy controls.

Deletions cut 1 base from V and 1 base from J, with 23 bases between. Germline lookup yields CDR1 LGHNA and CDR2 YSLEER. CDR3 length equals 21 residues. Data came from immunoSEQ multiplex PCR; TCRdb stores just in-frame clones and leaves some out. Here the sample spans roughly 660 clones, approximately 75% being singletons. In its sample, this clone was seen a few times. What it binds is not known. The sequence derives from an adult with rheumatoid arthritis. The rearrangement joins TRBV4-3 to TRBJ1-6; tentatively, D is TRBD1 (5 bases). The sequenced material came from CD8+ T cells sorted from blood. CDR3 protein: CASSQAGPGTAQKSYNSPLHF. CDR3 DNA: TGCGCCAGCAGCCAAGCCGGTCCCGGGACTGCCCAGAAATCCTATAATTCACCCCTCCACTTT.